These 12 T cell receptor beta chains originate from one sample sequenced in a study of blood T cells in healthy people across ages. PCR was performed a second time for roughly 7 to 11 cycles using a sample-barcoded 5' primer and a J-beta primer mix. TCRdb recomputed calls from the 5' RACE reads with MiXCR, one row per CDR3 protein. The sample records fewer than 900,000 distinct CDR3 sequences, about 40% being singletons. What was sequenced was blood. The source is a woman aged 55-70 years in good health.

This clonotype has only one observation. This chain joins TRBV5-1 and TRBJ2-3; 12 nucleotides align to TRBD2. CDR1 is SGHRS and CDR2 is YFSETQ in the germline V gene. CDR3 length: 16 residues. Trimming took 4 bases from V and 2 from J; bases not matched to a gene: 5. CDR3 in amino acids: CASSNGLAGTTDTQYF. As DNA, the CDR3 is TGCGCCAGCAGCAACGGACTAGCGGGAACCACAGATACGCAGTATTTT.

This clonotype was recorded a few times. The chain joins TRBV25-1 to TRBJ1-2; 8 nucleotides agree with TRBD1. Trimming at V came to 2 bases and at J to 4 bases, leaving 3 bases not matched to a gene. This CDR3 spans 14 amino acids. Germline V gene data show CDR1 as MGHDK and CDR2 as SYGVNS. The CDR3 loop is CASSEQGTGYGYTF. For the CDR3, the DNA is TGTGCCAGCAGTGAACAAGGGACAGGCTATGGCTACACCTTC.

This chain joins TRBV20-1 and TRBJ2-1; D unclear. The V gene lost 2 bases and the J gene lost 0 bases, with 8 bases spanning the gap. The CDR3 is made up of 14 amino acids. Germline V gene sequence: CDR1 DFQATT, CDR2 SNEGSKA (reference sequence). CDR3 sequence: CSARRQSSYNEQFF. The DNA for the CDR3 is TGCAGTGCTAGACGGCAGAGCTCCTACAATGAGCAGTTCTTC.

The rearrangement links TRBV7-9 to TRBJ2-3; D not resolved. This CDR3 has 15 residues. Between the trimmed V and J ends, which lost 0 bases and 0 bases, there was a span of 7 bases. Per the germline V gene, CDR1 is SEHNR and CDR2 is FQNEAQ (reference sequence). CDR3 DNA sequence: TGTGCCAGCAGCTTAGCGAGGCAGAGCACAGATACGCAGTATTTT. As protein: CASSLARQSTDTQYF.

Comments on this clonotype: One junction end does not reproduce the germline sequence, and a read error may be involved. The chain couples TRBV4-3 to TRBJ1-2; no clear D gene. The CDR3 has 14 residues. Germline V gene data show CDR1 as LGHNA and CDR2 as YSLEER. This CDR3 reads CASSQGRRLAGYTF. CDR3 in DNA: TGCGCCAGCAGTCAAGGCAGAAGGTTGGCCGGCTACACCTTC.

Comments on this clonotype: A junction end diverges from the germline sequence, so it may reflect a read error. The chain has TRBV4-2 and TRBJ2-5; D assignment may be TRBD1 or TRBD2 (7 bases each). The CDR3 runs 15 residues. The germline V gene encodes CDR1 LGHNA and CDR2 YNFKEQ. The CDR3 DNA follows: TGTGCCAGCAGCCGCGACAGGGAGGGCCAAGAGGCCCAGTACTTC. Protein sequence: CASSRDREGQEAQYF.

Many counts were recorded for this clonotype. A clone one base away is much larger, so this may be a read error. The chain combines TRBV7-7 with TRBJ2-1; perhaps TRBD1 as D (5 bases). The CDR3 has 16 residues. Germline V gene sequence: CDR1 SSHAT, CDR2 FNYEAQ (reference sequence). CDR3 nucleotide sequence: TGTGCTAGCAGCTTAGGGGCTGGGTCAGGGAACAATGAGCAGTTCTTC. Translated, it gives CASSLGAGSGNNEQFF.

V and J are TRBV4-1 and TRBJ1-1, with D tentatively TRBD1 (6 bases). The V end was cut by 4 bases, the J end by 1 base, with 10 bases between. Germline V gene lookup returns CDR1 MGHRA and CDR2 YSYEKL. CDR3 length: 14 residues. The CDR3 reads CASSPETGNTEAFF. CDR3 DNA: TGCGCCAGCAGCCCCGAGACAGGGAACACTGAAGCTTTCTTT.

To note about this clonotype: The junction differs from germline at one of its ends, possibly a read error. The chain couples TRBV13 to TRBJ1-1; 8 nucleotides line up with TRBD1. CDR1 is PRHDT, CDR2 FYEKMQ, per germline (reference sequence). The CDR3 loop spans 15 amino acids. The CDR3 coding sequence is TGTGCCAGTAGCTTAGTCTCCGACCCAGGGGGCGAGCCTTTCTTT. Its translation: CASSLVSDPGGEPFF.

The rearrangement joins TRBV29-1 to TRBJ2-1; D is uncertain. The CDR3 consists of 16 residues. V lost 4 bases and J 5 bases, leaving 21 bases between the germline ends. Looked up from germline, CDR1 is SQVTM and CDR2 is ANQGSEA. CDR3 sequence (DNA): TGCAGCGTTGTTGTCCCCTTCGTGGTACCGAACAATGAGCAGTTCTTC. This gives the protein CSVVVPFVVPNNEQFF.

Worth noting for this clonotype: An end of the junction differs from the germline gene, which may be a read error. The chain uses TRBV3-1 and TRBJ1-1, with a possible D match to TRBD1 (6 bases). CDR1 is LGHDT, CDR2 YNNKEL, per germline (reference sequence). The CDR3 length is 13 residues. The CDR3 protein is CDSRQQGLTEAFF. CDR3 nucleotide sequence: TGTGACAGCAGGCAACAGGGCCTCACTGAAGCTTTCTTT. The whole variable domain, filled in from reference TRBV3-1 and TRBJ1-1, reads DTAVSQTPKYLVTQMGNDKSIKCEQNLGHDTMYWYKQDSKKFLKIMFSYNNKELIINETVPNRFSPKSPDKAHLNLHINSLELGDSAVYFCDSRQQGLTEAFFGQGTRLTVV.

A remark on this clonotype: One end of the junction is discordant with germline, which a read error may explain. The rearrangement links TRBV6-2 or TRBV6-3 to TRBJ2-5; the match to TRBD2 covers 14 bases. CDR3 length: 17 residues. Germline lookup yields CDR1 MNHEY and CDR2 SVGEGT. CDR3 DNA sequence: TGTGCCGGCAGACGGACAGGGACTAGCGGGAGTGGGAAGACCCAGTACTTC. It is translated as CAGRRTGTSGSGKTQYF.